This entry is about one T cell receptor (beta chain). These data originate in a study of blood T cell repertoires in COVID-19. Sequencing was performed with immunoSEQ multiplex PCR; in TCRdb, only in-frame clones are kept and a portion is missing. The sample includes around 120,000 clones, more than 60% of them seen just once. The specimen was peripheral blood. This receptor was obtained from a man aged 65 to 79 with acute or convalescent COVID-19.

CDR3 amino acids: CASSLDSGGAATGELFF. CDR3 nucleotide sequence: TGTGCCAGCAGCTTAGATAGCGGGGGGGCGGCCACCGGGGAGCTGTTTTTT. This chain connects TRBV7-2 to TRBJ2-2, with TRBD2 identical over 11 bases. The CDR3 runs 17 residues. The germline CDR1 and CDR2 sequences are SGHTA and FQGNSA. After removal of 1 base from V and 4 bases from J, the junction contained 5 bases not matched to a gene.